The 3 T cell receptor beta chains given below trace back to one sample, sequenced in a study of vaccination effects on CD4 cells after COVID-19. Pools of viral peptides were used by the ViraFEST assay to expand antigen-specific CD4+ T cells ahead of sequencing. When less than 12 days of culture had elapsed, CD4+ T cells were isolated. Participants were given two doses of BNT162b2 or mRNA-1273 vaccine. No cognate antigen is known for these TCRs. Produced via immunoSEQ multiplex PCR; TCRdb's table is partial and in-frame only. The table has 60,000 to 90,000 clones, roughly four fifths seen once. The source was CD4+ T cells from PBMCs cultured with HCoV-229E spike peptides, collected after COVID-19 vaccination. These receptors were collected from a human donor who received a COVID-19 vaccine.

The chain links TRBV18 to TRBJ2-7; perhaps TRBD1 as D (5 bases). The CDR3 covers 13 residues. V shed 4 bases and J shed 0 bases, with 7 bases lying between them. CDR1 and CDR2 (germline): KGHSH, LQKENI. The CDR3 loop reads CASSRTGSYEQYV. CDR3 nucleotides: TGTGCCAGCTCACGCACAGGCTCCTACGAGCAGTACGTC.

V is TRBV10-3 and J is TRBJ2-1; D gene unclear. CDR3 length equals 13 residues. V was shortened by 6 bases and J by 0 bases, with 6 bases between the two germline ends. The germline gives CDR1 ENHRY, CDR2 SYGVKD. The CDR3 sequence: CAIRSFSYNEQFF. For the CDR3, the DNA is TGTGCCATCAGGAGCTTCTCCTACAATGAGCAGTTCTTC.

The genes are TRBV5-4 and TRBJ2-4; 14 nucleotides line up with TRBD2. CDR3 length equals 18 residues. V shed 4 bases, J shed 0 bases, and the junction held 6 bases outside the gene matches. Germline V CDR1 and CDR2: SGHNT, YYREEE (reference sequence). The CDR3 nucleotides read TGTGCCAGCAGCATGGGACTAGCGGGGGTTCTAGCCAAAAACATTCAGTACTTC. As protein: CASSMGLAGVLAKNIQYF. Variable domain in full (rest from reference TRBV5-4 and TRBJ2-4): ETGVTQSPTHLIKTRGQQVTLRCSSQSGHNTVSWYQQALGQGPQFIFQYYREEENGRGNFPPRFSGLQFPNYSSELNVNALELDDSALYLCASSMGLAGVLAKNIQYFGAGTRLSVL.